This TCR beta chain is from a study of memory CD4+ T cells and cytomegalovirus serostatus. Libraries were prepared by immunoSEQ multiplex PCR; TCRdb keeps only in-frame clonotypes and omits some of them. The sample shows nearly 50,000 clones, roughly 78% of them seen only once. The sort gate was single viable CD3+CD4+CD8-CD45RO+ cells for memory CD4+ T cells. CDR1 is SGHDT and CDR2 is YYEEEE in the germline V gene. The length of the CDR3 is 14 residues. After removal of 6 bases from V and 5 bases from J, the junction contained 8 bases not matched to a gene. The clonotype originates from an adult in good health and CMV-seronegative. The gene calls are TRBV5-6 and TRBJ2-5; 9 bases fit TRBD1. Sequenced input: memory CD4+ T cells from blood. The CDR3 sequence: CASKTGTGRETQYF. In nucleotides, the CDR3 is TGTGCCAGCAAGACCGGGACAGGGAGGGAGACCCAGTACTTC.